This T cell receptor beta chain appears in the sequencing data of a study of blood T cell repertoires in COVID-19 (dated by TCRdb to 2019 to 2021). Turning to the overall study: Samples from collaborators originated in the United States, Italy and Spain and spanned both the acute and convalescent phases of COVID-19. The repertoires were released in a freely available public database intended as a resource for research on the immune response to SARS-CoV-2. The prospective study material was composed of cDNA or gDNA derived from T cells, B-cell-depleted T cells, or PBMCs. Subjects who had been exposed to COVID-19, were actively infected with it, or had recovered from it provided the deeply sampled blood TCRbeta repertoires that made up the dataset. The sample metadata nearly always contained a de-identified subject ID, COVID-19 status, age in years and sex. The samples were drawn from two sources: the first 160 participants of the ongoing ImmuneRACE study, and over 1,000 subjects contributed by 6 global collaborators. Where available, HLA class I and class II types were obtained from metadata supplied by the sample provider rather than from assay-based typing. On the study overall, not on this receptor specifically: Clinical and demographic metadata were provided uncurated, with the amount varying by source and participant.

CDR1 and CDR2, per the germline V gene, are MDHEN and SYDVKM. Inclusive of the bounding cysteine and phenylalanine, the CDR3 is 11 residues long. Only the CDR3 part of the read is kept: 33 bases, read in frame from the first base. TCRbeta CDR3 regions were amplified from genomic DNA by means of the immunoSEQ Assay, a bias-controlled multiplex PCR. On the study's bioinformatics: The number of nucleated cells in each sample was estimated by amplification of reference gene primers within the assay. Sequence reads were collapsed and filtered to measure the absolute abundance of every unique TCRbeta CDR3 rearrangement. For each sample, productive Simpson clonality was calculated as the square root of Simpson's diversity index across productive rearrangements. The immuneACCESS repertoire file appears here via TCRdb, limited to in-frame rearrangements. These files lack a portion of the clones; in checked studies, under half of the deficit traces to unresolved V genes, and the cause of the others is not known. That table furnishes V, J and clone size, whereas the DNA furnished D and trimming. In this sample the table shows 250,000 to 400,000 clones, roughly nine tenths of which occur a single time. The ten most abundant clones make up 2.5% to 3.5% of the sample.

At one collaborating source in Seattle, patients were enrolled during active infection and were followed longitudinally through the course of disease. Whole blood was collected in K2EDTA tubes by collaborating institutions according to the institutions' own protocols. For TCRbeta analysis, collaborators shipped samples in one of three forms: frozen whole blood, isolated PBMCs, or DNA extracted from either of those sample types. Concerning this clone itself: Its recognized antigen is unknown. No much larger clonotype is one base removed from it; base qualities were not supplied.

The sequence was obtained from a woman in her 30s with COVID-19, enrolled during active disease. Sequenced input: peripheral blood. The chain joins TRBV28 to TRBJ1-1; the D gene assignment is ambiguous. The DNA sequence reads TGTGGAACCCGGGTTTCCACTGAAGCTTTCTTT. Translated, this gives CGTRVSTEAFF.